This TCR beta chain was sequenced for a study of T cell responses to AZD1222 COVID-19 vaccine. Measured with immunoSEQ multiplex PCR; TCRdb has only the in-frame clones, and not every one. The table includes some 90,000 clones, approximately 90% detected once. This sequence originates from an adult in good health. This material consisted of peripheral blood, taken on day 0 of AZD1222 vaccination.

The CDR3 here is CASSTGLGSNEQFF. As DNA, the CDR3 is TGTGCCAGCAGCACCGGACTGGGCTCCAATGAGCAGTTCTTC. The chain joins TRBV9 to TRBJ2-1; tentatively, D is TRBD2 (5 bases). The CDR3 is 14 residues long. CDR1 is SGDLS, CDR2 YYNGEE, per germline. The V gene lost 4 bases and the J gene lost 6 bases, with 14 bases spanning the gap.